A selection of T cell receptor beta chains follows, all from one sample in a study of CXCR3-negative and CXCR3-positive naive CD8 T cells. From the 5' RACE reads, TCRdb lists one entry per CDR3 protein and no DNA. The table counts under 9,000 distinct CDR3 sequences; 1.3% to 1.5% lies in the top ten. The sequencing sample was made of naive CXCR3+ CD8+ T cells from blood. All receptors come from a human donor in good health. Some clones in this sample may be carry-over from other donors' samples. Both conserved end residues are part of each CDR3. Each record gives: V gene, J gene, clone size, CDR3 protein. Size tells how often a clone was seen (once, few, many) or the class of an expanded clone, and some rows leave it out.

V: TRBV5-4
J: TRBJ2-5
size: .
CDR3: CASSYRELSPAQETQYF

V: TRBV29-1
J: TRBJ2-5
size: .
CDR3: CSVISADSQETQYF

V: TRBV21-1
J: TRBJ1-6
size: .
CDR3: CARPSGKLNSPLHF

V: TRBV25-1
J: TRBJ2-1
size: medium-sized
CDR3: CASSATSGGAIYNEQFF

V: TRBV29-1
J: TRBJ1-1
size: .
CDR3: CSVEGQTGWDTEAFF

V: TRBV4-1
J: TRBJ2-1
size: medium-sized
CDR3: CASGESNEQFF

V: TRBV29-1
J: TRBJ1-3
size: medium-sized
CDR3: CSVTGPGNTIYF

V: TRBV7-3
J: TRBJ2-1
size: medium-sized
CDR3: CASSLSSGDSSYNEQFF

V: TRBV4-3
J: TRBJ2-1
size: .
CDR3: CASSQGSSASYNEQFF

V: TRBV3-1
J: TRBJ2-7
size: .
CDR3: CASSQVIPSSGTLSSYEQYF

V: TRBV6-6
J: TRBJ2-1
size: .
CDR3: CASIGGVSSYNEQFF

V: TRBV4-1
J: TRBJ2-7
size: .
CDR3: CASSQVGGSYYEQYF

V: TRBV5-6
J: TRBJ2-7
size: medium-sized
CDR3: CASSRDSTYEQYF

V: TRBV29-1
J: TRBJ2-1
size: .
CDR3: CSVAGTLNEQFF

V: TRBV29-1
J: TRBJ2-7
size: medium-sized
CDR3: CSVEERGAVYEQYF

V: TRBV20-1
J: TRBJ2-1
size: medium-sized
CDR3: CSARDDHRAGNEQFF

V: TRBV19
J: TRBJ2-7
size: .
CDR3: CASSWGRSYEQYF

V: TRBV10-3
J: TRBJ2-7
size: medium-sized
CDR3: CAISVPPGEREGLPTYEQYF

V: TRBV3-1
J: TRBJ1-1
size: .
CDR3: CASSLFRLNTEAFF

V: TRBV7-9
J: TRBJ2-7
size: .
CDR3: CASSPPSSTYYEQYF

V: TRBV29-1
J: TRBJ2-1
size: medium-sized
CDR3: CSVGPDSYNEQFF

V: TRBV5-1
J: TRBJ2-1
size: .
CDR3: CASSLRGGAYNEQFF

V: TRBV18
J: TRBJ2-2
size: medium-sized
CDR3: CASSPGEIPSPNTGELFF

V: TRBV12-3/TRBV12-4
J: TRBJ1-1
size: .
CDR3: CASSSSLGGPYVNTEAFF

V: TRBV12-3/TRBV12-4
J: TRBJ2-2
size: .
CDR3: CASSFETGELFF

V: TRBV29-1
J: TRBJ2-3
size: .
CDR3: CSVSARGSSDTQYF

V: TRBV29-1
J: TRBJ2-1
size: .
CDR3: CSVVKALSHEQFF

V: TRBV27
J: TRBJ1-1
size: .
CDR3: CASSPLGGEAFF

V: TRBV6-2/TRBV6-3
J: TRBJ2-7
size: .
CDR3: CASSSGLAGTYEQYF

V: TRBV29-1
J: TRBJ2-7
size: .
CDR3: CSVAQTGTYELYF

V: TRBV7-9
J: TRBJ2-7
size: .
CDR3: CASSSSLSGGYEQYF

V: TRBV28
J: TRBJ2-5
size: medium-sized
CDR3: CASSLGSLHQETQYF

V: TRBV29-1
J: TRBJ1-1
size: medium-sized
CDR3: CSVDSGSALAEAFF

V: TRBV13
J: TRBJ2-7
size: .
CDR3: CASSLGLRGEQYF

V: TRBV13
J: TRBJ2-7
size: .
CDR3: CASSSLGGIYEQYF

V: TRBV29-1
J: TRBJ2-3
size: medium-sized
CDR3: CSAPDQSGLSTDTQYF

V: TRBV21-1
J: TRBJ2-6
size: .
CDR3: CASRTGGSFNVLTF

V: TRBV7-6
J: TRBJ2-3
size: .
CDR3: CASSLGTGPGTDTQYF

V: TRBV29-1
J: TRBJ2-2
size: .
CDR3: CSVRPEGRYTGELFF

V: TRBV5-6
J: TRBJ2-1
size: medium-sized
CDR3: CASSLDLSYNEQFF

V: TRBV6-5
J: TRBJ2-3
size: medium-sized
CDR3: CASSYSGGGTNTDTQYF

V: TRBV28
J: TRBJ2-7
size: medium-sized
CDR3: CASSFVLAGGYEQYF